This T cell receptor (beta chain) stems from a study of shared clonotypes between healthy human individuals. The CDR3 has 11 residues. The V end was cut by 1 base, the J end by 6 bases, with 3 bases between. From germline, CDR1 is LNHDA and CDR2 SQIVND (reference sequence). General study findings and limits: Unshared clonotypes carried lower generation probabilities than those common to all four donors. Clonotypes that were shared across a handful of donors made up around 5% of naive CD4 clonotypes.

As concerns this clone: Antigen unknown.

Repertoires were generated with immunoSEQ multiplex PCR, while TCRdb's copy carries only in-frame clones and drops some. The sample contains some 1 million clones, roughly 75% of which appear only once. The V call is TRBV19, the J call TRBJ2-5; no definite D call. This TCR was recovered from a man younger than 35 in good health. Sequencing was carried out using memory CD4+ T cells sorted from blood. The sample's subset: CD45RA-negative fraction. CDR3 DNA: TGTGCCAGTAGTATAGGGCAGACCCAGTACTTC. It is translated as CASSIGQTQYF.